This T cell receptor (beta chain) was sequenced in a study of CD8+CD57+ T cells in acquired aplastic anemia. Study background: Sorted CD4+ and CD8+ cells gave a mean 3.2 ug DNA, range roughly 0.18 to 30 ug.

Previously, flow cytometry had revealed CD8+CD57+ cell expansion in the patients chosen for sequencing. Among the patients, all had severe acquired aplastic anemia. Germline CDR1 is SGHTA and CDR2 is FQGTGA. The CDR3 loop spans 13 amino acids. With 5 bases removed from V and 1 base from J, the gap between germline ends came to 8 bases. Genomic DNA provided the template from which TCR beta VDJ and CDR3 profiles were obtained. In TCRdb, the reads were re-called with MiXCR into one record per CDR3 protein. The sample records over 150,000 distinct CDR3 sequences, roughly 65% being singletons. Whole-study findings and limits: For CD8+ Simpson's diversity, patients and controls showed no significant difference. Overlap between patients and controls comprised roughly 30 CD8+ CDR3 sequences.

As regards this clonotype: Its antigen is unidentified.

This chain joins TRBV7-3 and TRBJ2-5; D is unresolved. The receptor was derived from a human donor with aplastic anemia. The sequencing input was sorted CD4+, CD8+, or CD8+CD57+ T cells (not recorded which) from PBMCs. The CDR3 region has the DNA TGTGCCAGCAGCCCCCACCCCCAAGAGACCCAGTACTTC. Translating gives CASSPHPQETQYF.